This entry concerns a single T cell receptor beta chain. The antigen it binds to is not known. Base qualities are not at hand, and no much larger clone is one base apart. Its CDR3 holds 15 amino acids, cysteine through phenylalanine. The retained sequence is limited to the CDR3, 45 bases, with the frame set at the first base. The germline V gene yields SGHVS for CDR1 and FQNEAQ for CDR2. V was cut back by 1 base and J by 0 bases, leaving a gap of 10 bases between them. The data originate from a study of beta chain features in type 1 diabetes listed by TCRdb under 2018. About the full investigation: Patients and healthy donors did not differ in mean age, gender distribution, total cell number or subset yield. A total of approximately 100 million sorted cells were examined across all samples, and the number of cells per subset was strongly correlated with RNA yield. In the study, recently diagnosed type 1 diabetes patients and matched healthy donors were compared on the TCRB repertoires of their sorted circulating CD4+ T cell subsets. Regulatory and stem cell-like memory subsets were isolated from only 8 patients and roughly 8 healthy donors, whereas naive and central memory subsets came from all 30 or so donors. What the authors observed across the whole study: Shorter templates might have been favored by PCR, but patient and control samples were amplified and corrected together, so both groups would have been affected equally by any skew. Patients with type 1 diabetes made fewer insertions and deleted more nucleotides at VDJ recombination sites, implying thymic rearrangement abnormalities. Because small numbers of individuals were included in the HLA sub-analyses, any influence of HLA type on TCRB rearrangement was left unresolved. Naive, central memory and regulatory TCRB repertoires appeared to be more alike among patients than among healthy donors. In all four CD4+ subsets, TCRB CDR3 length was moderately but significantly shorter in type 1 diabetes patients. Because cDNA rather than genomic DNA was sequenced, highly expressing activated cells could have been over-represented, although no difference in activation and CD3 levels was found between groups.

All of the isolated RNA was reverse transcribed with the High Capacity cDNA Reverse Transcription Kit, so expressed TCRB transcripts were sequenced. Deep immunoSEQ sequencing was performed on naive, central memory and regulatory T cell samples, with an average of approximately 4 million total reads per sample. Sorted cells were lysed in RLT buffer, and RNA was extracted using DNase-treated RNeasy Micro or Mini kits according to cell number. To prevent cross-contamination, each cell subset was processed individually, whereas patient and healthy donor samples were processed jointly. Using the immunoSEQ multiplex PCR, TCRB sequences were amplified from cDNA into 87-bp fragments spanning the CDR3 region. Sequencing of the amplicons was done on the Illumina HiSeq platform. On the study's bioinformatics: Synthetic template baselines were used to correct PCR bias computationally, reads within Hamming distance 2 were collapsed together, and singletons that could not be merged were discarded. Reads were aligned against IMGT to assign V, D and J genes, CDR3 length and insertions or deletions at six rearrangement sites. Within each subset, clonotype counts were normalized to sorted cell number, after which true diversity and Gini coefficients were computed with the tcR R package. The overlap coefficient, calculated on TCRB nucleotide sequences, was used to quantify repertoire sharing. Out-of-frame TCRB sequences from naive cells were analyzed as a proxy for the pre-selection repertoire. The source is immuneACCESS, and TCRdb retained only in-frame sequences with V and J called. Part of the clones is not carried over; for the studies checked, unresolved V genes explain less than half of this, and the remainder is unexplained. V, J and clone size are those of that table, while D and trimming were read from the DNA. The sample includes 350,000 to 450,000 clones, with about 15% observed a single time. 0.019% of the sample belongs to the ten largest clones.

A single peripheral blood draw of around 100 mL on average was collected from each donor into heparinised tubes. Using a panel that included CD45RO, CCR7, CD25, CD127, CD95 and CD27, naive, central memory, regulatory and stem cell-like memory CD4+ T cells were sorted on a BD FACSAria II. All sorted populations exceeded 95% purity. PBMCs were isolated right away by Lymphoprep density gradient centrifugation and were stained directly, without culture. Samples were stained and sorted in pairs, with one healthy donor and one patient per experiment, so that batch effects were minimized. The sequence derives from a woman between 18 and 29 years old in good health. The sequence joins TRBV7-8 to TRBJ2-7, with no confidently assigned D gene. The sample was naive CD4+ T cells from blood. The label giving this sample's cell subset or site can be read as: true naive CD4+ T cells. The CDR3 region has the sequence CASSLVPKPSYEQYF. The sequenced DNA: TGTGCCAGCAGCTTAGTTCCCAAGCCCTCCTACGAGCAGTACTTC. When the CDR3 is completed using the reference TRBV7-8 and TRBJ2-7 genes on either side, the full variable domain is GAGVSQSPRYKVAKRGQDVALRCDPISGHVSLFWYQQALGQGPEFLTYFQNEAQLDKSGLPSDRFFAERPEGSVSTLKIQRTQQEDSAVYLCASSLVPKPSYEQYFGPGTRLTVT.